Below are 28 T cell receptor beta chains sequenced from a single sample in a study of blood T cells in healthy people across ages. Through a sample-barcoded 5' primer and a J-beta primer mix, a second PCR was run for roughly 6 to 11 cycles. TCRdb re-derived calls from the 5' RACE reads in MiXCR, one entry per CDR3 protein. The sample lists approximately 1,700,000 distinct CDR3 sequences, about two fifths occurring once. The specimen was blood. Source of these receptors: a human donor in good health.

This chain uses TRBV4-1 with TRBJ1-4; D not certain. This CDR3 region has 17 residues. The V and J ends lost 1 base and 4 bases respectively, with 16 bases between them. Germline CDR1 is MGHRA and CDR2 is YSYEKL. This CDR3 is CASSQAHYADLNEKLFF. The CDR3 nucleotides are TGCGCCAGCAGCCAAGCTCATTATGCAGACCTTAATGAAAAACTGTTTTTT.

A few counts support this clonotype. The V and J genes are TRBV12-3 or TRBV12-4 and TRBJ1-1; TRBD1 is a possible D gene (5 bases). The CDR3 is 12 residues long. V lost 6 bases and J lost 9, with 14 bases in between. This chain's CDR3 is CASRRGDFQAFF. CDR3 bases: TGTGCCAGCAGAAGGGGAGACTTTCAAGCTTTCTTT.

This chain links TRBV7-9 with TRBJ2-3, with TRBD2 matching 12 bases. J was trimmed by 2 bases and V by 0 bases; bases with no gene match: 9. Germline V gives CDR1 SEHNR, CDR2 FQNEAQ (reference sequence). This CDR3 has 19 residues. CDR3 coding DNA: TGTGCCAGCAGCTTAGCTCTAGCGGGGGGGATCTCTTACACAGATACGCAGTATTTT. It translates to CASSLALAGGISYTDTQYF.

CDR3 nucleotides: TGTGCCAGCAGCCCGGGGACTCGTGGCCTCCAGTTCTTC. Its protein is CASSPGTRGLQFF. The J gene is TRBJ2-1, the V gene TRBV7-2; tentative D call: TRBD2 (6 bases). V was clipped by 5 bases and J by 13 bases, with 18 bases between them. The CDR3 spans 13 residues. From germline, CDR1 is SGHTA and CDR2 FQGNSA.

The rearrangement joins TRBV7-2 to TRBJ2-1; D is undetermined. V gave up 1 base and J gave up 7 bases, with 11 bases separating them. Germline values: CDR1 SGHTA, CDR2 FQGNSA. The CDR3 consists of 14 residues. The CDR3 coding sequence is TGTGCCAGCAGCTTAGGAAGTGTGAGAAATGAGCAGTTCTTC. It is translated as CASSLGSVRNEQFF.

The chain joins TRBV20-1 to TRBJ2-3; D possibly corresponds to TRBD2 (6 bases). V lost 6 bases and J 9 bases, leaving 19 bases between the germline ends. The CDR3 runs to 13 residues. CDR1 DFQATT and CDR2 SNEGSKA come from the germline V gene (reference sequence). This chain's CDR3 is CSAMGLARGTQYF. The CDR3 DNA follows: TGCAGTGCCATGGGACTGGCGCGAGGGACGCAGTATTTT.

V is TRBV12-3 or TRBV12-4 and J is TRBJ2-3; D gene uncertain. The CDR3 runs to 14 residues. The ends were cut back, 5 bases at V and 4 bases at J, with 13 bases in the middle. The CDR3 DNA reads as TGTGCCAGCAGTCTCGTCCAGGTGCCAGATACGCAGTATTTT. It codes for CASSLVQVPDTQYF.

This clonotype was observed a few times. CDR3 DNA sequence: TGTGCCAGCGGGTCTAACTCCGGGTCCCCCTACGAGCAGTACTTC. Its protein product is CASGSNSGSPYEQYF. The gene calls are TRBV12-3 or TRBV12-4 and TRBJ2-7; no firm D call. With 8 bases removed from V and 2 bases from J, the gap between germline ends came to 19 bases. The CDR3 loop spans 15 amino acids.

The chain employs TRBV7-9 and TRBJ1-1; D is uncertain. This CDR3 region has 15 residues. CDR1 SEHNR and CDR2 FQNEAQ come from the germline V gene (reference sequence). Trimming removed 0 bases at V and 4 bases at J, with 12 bases between. The CDR3 spells CASSLAERGFTEAFF. DNA for the CDR3: TGTGCCAGCAGCTTAGCGGAACGGGGTTTCACTGAAGCTTTCTTT.

The chain carries TRBV4-2 and TRBJ2-4; D possibly corresponds to TRBD1 (5 bases). The J call may be wrong; the DNA end is better matched by TRBJ2-7. This CDR3 is built from 16 residues. CDR1 LGHNA and CDR2 YNFKEQ come from the germline V gene. The CDR3 reads CASSQDAAQAYYEQYF. The CDR3, as DNA: TGTGCCAGCAGCCAAGACGCGGCACAGGCCTATTACGAGCAGTACTTC.

There are a few counts of this clonotype. This rearrangement joins TRBV12-3 or TRBV12-4 to TRBJ1-1; D call uncertain. CDR3 length: 13 residues. The V end lost 6 bases, the J end lost 3 bases, and 11 bases lay between the germline ends. CDR3 sequence (DNA): TGTGCCAGCAGACCCGGTGGGTACACTGAAGCTTTCTTT. As protein: CASRPGGYTEAFF.

This clonotype was observed a handful of times. This sequence may be a read error, since a much larger clone differs from it by one base. The chain has TRBV20-1 and TRBJ2-4; D not certain. Trimming cost V 3 bases and J 12 bases, with 12 bases left between them. Germline V gene sequence: CDR1 DFQATT, CDR2 SNEGSKA (reference sequence). The CDR3 sequence is 11 residues long. This chain's CDR3 is CSARYRASQYF. The CDR3 bases are TGCAGTGCTAGGTACCGAGCGAGTCAGTACTTC.

The gene calls are TRBV7-3 and TRBJ1-2; D not resolved. The CDR3 covers 14 residues. The V end was cut by 5 bases, the J end by 6 bases, with 16 bases between. The germline V gene has CDR1 SGHTA and CDR2 FQGTGA. CDR3 region: CASSPGVHSNGYTF. In nucleotides, the CDR3 is TGTGCCAGCAGCCCCGGAGTCCACTCTAATGGCTACACCTTC.

J is TRBJ1-2 and V is TRBV29-1; D not certain. CDR3 length: 14 residues. The V gene's germline CDR1 is SQVTM and CDR2 ANQGSEA. V lost 7 bases to trimming and J lost 8 bases, with 23 bases between them. CDR3 residues: CSAIRGELTEGYTF. The DNA for the CDR3 is TGCAGCGCCATAAGAGGCGAGCTAACGGAAGGCTACACCTTC.

In its sample, this clonotype was seen a few times. An end of the junction does not agree with germline; a read error may underlie this. The chain joins TRBV7-2 to TRBJ1-2, with 7 bases fitting TRBD1. Per the germline V gene, CDR1 is SGHTA and CDR2 is FQGNSA. The CDR3 runs to 15 residues. The CDR3 region has the DNA TGTGCCAGCAGCCCAGGACAGGCCCGAAACTATGGCCACACCTTC. Protein sequence: CASSPGQARNYGHTF.

The rearrangement joins TRBV12-3 or TRBV12-4 to TRBJ2-5, with 8 bases aligning to TRBD1. This CDR3 comprises 20 residues. J lost 3 bases, V lost 4 bases, and 22 bases had no gene match. The CDR3 nucleotides read TGTGCCAGCAGTTCGATACGGACAGGGACGGGTTTAAGGGCGAAAGAGACCCAGTACTTC. This codes for CASSSIRTGTGLRAKETQYF.

This clonotype came up a few times. The chain links TRBV5-1 to TRBJ2-2; 8 bases agree with TRBD1. The trim removed 7 bases at V and 1 base at J, leaving 3 bases unmatched. Germline V lookup: CDR1 SGHRS, CDR2 YFSETQ. There are 14 residues in the CDR3. The CDR3 here is CASVGTGNTGELFF. CDR3 nucleotides: TGCGCCAGCGTCGGGACAGGGAACACCGGGGAGCTGTTTTTT.

This chain uses TRBV7-2 with TRBJ1-2, with 9 bases lining up with TRBD1. Trimming took 1 base from V and 7 from J; bases not matched to a gene: 7. Looked up from germline, CDR1 is SGHTA and CDR2 is FQGNSA. The CDR3 covers 15 residues. The CDR3 sequence is CASSLGGTGTVGYTF. CDR3 DNA sequence: TGTGCCAGCAGCTTAGGTGGGACAGGGACTGTTGGCTACACCTTC.

The rearrangement links TRBV15 to TRBJ1-2, with a possible D match to TRBD1 (6 bases). The germline V and J ends were trimmed by 3 bases and 4 bases, with 15 bases remaining between them. Germline V lookup: CDR1 LNHNV, CDR2 YYDKDF (reference sequence). The CDR3 runs to 15 residues. The DNA for the CDR3 is TGTGCCACCAGCAGCCGGACAGCTATTACCTATGGCTACACCTTC. Translating it yields CATSSRTAITYGYTF.

The genes are TRBV11-1 and TRBJ2-1, with D perhaps matching TRBD1 or TRBD2 (5 bases each). Germline lookup yields CDR1 SGHAT and CDR2 FQDESV (reference sequence). Trimming shortened V by 4 bases and J by 3 bases, and 25 bases separated the two germline ends. The CDR3 runs to 19 residues. The CDR3 spells CASSYGGVSRAPVYNEQFF. CDR3 nucleotides: TGTGCCAGCAGCTATGGGGGAGTATCAAGGGCCCCGGTCTACAATGAGCAGTTCTTC.

The rearrangement joins TRBV5-1 to TRBJ2-2, with 9 bases aligning to TRBD1. V gave up 2 bases and J gave up 5 bases; unmatched junction bases: 7. This CDR3 is 16 amino acids long. The germline V gene has CDR1 SGHRS and CDR2 YFSETQ. The chain's CDR3 is CASSLRTGERTGELFF. CDR3 nucleotide sequence: TGCGCCAGCAGCTTAAGGACAGGGGAAAGGACCGGGGAGCTGTTTTTT.

This chain joins TRBV3-1 and TRBJ2-7; D may correspond to TRBD1 or TRBD2 (5 bases each). The CDR3 extends over 16 amino acids. Germline CDR1 reads LGHDT; CDR2 reads YNNKEL (reference sequence). Trimming removed 1 base from V and 3 bases from J, with 16 bases in between. CDR3 coding DNA: TGTGCCAGCAGCCAAGGCCGGGACCGCGGTGGCTACGAGCAGTACTTC. The encoded protein is CASSQGRDRGGYEQYF.

A remark on this clonotype: A much larger clone lies a single base off, so this may be a read error. V gene TRBV6-2 or TRBV6-3 combines with J gene TRBJ2-5, with D perhaps TRBD2 (6 bases). This CDR3 has 13 amino acids. The germline CDR1 and CDR2 sequences are MNHEY and SVGEGT. The CDR3 reads CASSYWREETRYF. CDR3 bases: TGTGCCAGCAGTTACTGGCGGGAAGAGACCCGGTACTTC.

In its sample, this clonotype was seen once. The chain joins TRBV15 to TRBJ2-3, with a possible D match to TRBD1 (6 bases). The CDR3 is 16 amino acids. V lost 1 base, J lost 1 base, and 12 bases lay in between. Germline V lookup: CDR1 LNHNV, CDR2 YYDKDF (reference sequence). The CDR3 is CATSRVRYRGTDTQYF. The CDR3 DNA sequence: TGTGCCACCAGCAGAGTTAGGTACAGGGGCACAGATACGCAGTATTTT.

V usage is TRBV20-1 and J usage is TRBJ2-7; TRBD1 aligns across 12 bases. After removal of 1 base from V and 5 bases from J, the junction contained 12 bases not matched to a gene. This CDR3 region has 17 residues. Germline V gives CDR1 DFQATT, CDR2 SNEGSKA (reference sequence). The CDR3 loop is CSARVTTGTGGLNEQYF. The DNA of the CDR3 is TGCAGTGCTAGAGTCACGACCGGGACAGGGGGCTTGAACGAGCAGTACTTC.

This clonotype was counted only a few times. The chain uses TRBV6-2 or TRBV6-3 and TRBJ2-7, with D possibly TRBD2 on 5 matching bases. CDR1 MNHEY and CDR2 SVGEGT come from the germline V gene. V dropped 8 bases and J dropped 6 bases, with 14 bases sitting between them. There are 12 residues in the CDR3. The CDR3 protein is CASGGGQVEQYF. CDR3 bases: TGTGCCAGCGGAGGTGGGCAGGTCGAGCAGTACTTC.

This chain connects TRBV7-2 to TRBJ1-2; possible D gene TRBD1, 6 bases. CDR1 and CDR2 from the germline V gene are SGHTA and FQGNSA. Trimming pared 5 bases from V and 4 bases from J, leaving 17 bases between. The CDR3 runs 15 residues. The CDR3 loop reads CASSHGTGPAYGYTF. DNA for the CDR3: TGTGCCAGCAGCCACGGAACAGGGCCGGCCTATGGCTACACCTTC.

This clonotype was seen a single time. Compared with germline, one end of the junction differs, possibly owing to a read error. The CDR3 loop reads CACSLGLGSAYEQYF. The DNA of the CDR3 is TGTGCCTGCAGCTTAGGGCTTGGGAGCGCCTACGAGCAGTACTTC. The chain employs TRBV7-2 and TRBJ2-7, with D possibly matching TRBD2 (5 bases). Germline values: CDR1 SGHTA, CDR2 FQGNSA. The CDR3 consists of 15 residues.